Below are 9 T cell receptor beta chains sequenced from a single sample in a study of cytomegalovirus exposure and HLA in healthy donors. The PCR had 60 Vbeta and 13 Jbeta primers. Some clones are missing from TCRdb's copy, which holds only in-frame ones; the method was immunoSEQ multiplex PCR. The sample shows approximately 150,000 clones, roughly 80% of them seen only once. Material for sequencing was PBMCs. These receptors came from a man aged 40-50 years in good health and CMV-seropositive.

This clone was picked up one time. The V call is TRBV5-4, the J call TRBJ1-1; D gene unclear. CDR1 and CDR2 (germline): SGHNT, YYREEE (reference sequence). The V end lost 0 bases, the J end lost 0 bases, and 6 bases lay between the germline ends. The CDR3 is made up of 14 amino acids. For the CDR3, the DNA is TGTGCCAGCAGCTTGGGCAGCGTGAACACTGAAGCTTTCTTT. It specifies CASSLGSVNTEAFF.

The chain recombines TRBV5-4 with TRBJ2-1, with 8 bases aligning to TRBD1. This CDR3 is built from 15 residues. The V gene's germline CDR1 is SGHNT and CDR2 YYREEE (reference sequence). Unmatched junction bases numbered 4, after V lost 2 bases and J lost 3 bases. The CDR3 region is CASSLGQGHYNEQFF. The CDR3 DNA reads TGTGCCAGCAGCTTAGGACAGGGTCACTACAATGAGCAGTTCTTC.

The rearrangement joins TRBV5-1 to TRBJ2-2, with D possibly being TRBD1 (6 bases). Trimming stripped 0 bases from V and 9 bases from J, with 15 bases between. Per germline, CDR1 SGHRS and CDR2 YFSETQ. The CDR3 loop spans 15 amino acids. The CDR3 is CASSLAQGTIRELFF. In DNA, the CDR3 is TGCGCCAGCAGCTTGGCCCAGGGGACGATCCGGGAGCTGTTTTTT. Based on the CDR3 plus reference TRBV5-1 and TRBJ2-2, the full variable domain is KAGVTQTPRYLIKTRGQQVTLSCSPISGHRSVSWYQQTPGQGLQFLFEYFSETQRNKGNFPGRFSGRQFSNSRSEMNVSTLELGDSALYLCASSLAQGTIRELFFGEGSRLTVL.

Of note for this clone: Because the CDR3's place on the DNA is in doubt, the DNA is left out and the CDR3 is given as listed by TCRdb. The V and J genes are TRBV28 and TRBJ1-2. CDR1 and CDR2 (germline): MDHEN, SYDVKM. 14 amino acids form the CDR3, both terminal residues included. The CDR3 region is CASSLVGEGNGHTF.

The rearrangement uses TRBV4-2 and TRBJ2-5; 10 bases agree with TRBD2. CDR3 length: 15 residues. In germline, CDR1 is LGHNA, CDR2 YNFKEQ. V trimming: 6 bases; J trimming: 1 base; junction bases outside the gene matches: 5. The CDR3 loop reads CASRLAGDRQETQYF. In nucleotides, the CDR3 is TGTGCCAGCAGGCTAGCGGGAGACCGCCAAGAGACCCAGTACTTC.

Here the CDR3 reads CASDSTGTGIGYTF. The CDR3 nucleotides are TGTGCCAGCGACTCCACCGGGACAGGGATCGGCTACACCTTC. The chain couples TRBV9 to TRBJ1-2, with 9 bases matching TRBD1. The CDR3 consists of 14 residues. Germline V gene lookup returns CDR1 SGDLS and CDR2 YYNGEE. With V trimmed by 7 bases and J by 8 bases, 12 bases remained unmatched.

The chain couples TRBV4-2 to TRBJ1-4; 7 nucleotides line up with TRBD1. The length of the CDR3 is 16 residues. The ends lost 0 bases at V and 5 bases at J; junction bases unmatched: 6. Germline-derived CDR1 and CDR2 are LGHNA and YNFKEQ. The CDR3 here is CASSQDLGTVNEKLFF. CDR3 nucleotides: TGTGCCAGCAGCCAAGATCTGGGGACAGTGAATGAAAAACTGTTTTTT.

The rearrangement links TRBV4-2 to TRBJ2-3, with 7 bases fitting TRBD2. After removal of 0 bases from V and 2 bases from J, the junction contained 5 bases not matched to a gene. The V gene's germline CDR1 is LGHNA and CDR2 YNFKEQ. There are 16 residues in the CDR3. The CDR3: CASSQDRGGFTDTQYF. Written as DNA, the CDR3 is TGTGCCAGCAGCCAAGATCGCGGGGGATTCACAGATACGCAGTATTTT.

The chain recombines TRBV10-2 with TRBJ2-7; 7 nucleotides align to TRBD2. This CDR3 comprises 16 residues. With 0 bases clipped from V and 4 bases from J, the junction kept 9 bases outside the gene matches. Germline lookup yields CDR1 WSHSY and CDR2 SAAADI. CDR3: CASSESPSGPLYEQYF. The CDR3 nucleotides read TGCGCCAGCAGTGAGTCGCCTAGCGGACCCCTATACGAGCAGTACTTC.